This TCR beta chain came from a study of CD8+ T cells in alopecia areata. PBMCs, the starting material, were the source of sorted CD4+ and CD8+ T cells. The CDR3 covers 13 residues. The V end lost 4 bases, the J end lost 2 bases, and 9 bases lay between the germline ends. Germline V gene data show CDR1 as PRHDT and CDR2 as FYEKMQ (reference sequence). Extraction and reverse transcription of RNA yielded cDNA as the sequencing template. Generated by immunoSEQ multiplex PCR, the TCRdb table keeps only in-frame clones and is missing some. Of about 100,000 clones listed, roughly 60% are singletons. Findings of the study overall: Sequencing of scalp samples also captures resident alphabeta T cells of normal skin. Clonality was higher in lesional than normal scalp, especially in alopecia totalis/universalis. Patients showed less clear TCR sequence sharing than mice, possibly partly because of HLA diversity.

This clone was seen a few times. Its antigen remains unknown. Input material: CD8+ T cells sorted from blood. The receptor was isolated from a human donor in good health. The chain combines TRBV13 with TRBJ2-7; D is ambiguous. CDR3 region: CASSSRSTYEQYF. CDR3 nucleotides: TGTGCCAGCAGCTCGCGGAGCACCTACGAGCAGTACTTC. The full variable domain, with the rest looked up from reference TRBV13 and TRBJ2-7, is AAGVIQSPRHLIKEKRETATLKCYPIPRHDTVYWYQQGPGQDPQFLISFYEKMQSDKGSIPDRFSAQQFSDYHSELNMSSLELGDSALYFCASSSRSTYEQYFGPGTRLTVT.